Following are 30 T cell receptor beta chains from one sample sequenced in a study of cytomegalovirus exposure and HLA in healthy donors. In the PCR, 60 Vbeta and 13 Jbeta primers were used. The assay was immunoSEQ multiplex PCR, and TCRdb's table has in-frame clones only and misses some. This table has roughly 71,000 clones, 60% to 80% appearing once. The sequenced sample was PBMCs. These receptors all come from a man in his thirties or forties in good health and CMV-seronegative.

This clone was counted a few times. V usage is TRBV7-2 and J usage is TRBJ1-1; weak D call: TRBD1 (6 bases). Trimming took off 1 base at V and 5 bases at J, with 8 bases between the two ends. Germline-derived CDR1 and CDR2 are SGHTA and FQGNSA. This CDR3 contains 13 residues. The CDR3 bases are TGTGCCAGCAGCTTAGACAGGGAGACTGAAGCTTTCTTT. Protein sequence: CASSLDRETEAFF.

The V call is TRBV6-5, the J call TRBJ1-1; 7 bases agree with TRBD1. Germline V gene lookup returns CDR1 MNHEY and CDR2 SVGAGI. V shed 7 bases and J 3 bases; nucleotides not matched to a gene: 5. This CDR3 is built from 13 residues. DNA of the CDR3: TGTGCCAGCACATCCACAGGGGACACTGAAGCTTTCTTT. It is translated as CASTSTGDTEAFF.

The V and J genes are TRBV7-9 and TRBJ1-1, with TRBD1 as a possible D gene (6 bases). V was clipped by 1 base and J by 4 bases, with 16 bases between them. CDR1 and CDR2 (germline): SEHNR, FQNEAQ (reference sequence). The length of the CDR3 is 16 residues. The CDR3 loop is CASSLGGGRGSTEAFF. In DNA form, the CDR3 reads TGTGCCAGCAGCTTAGGCGGGGGGCGCGGGAGCACTGAAGCTTTCTTT.

This chain joins TRBV7-8 and TRBJ1-5; D is ambiguous. Germline V gene sequence: CDR1 SGHVS, CDR2 FQNEAQ. This CDR3 is built from 15 residues. Deletions cut 5 bases from V and 1 base from J, with 12 bases between. The CDR3 protein is CASSPPAGSNQPQHF. The CDR3 nucleotides read TGTGCCAGCAGCCCCCCCGCTGGCAGCAATCAGCCCCAGCATTTT. Combining the CDR3 with reference TRBV7-8 and TRBJ1-5 gives the whole variable domain GAGVSQSPRYKVAKRGQDVALRCDPISGHVSLFWYQQALGQGPEFLTYFQNEAQLDKSGLPSDRFFAERPEGSVSTLKIQRTQQEDSAVYLCASSPPAGSNQPQHFGDGTRLSIL.

The chain carries TRBV2 and TRBJ2-1; 7 bases are shared with TRBD1. V shed 7 bases and J 2 bases; nucleotides not matched to a gene: 11. The CDR3 has 16 residues. Germline V lookup: CDR1 SNHLY, CDR2 FYNNEI. Written as DNA, the CDR3 is TGTGCCAGCATCGGACGACAGGGAGAGGCCTACAATGAGCAGTTCTTC. It is translated as CASIGRQGEAYNEQFF.

The chain couples TRBV2 to TRBJ2-4, with 8 nucleotides matching TRBD1. This CDR3 has 14 amino acids. The V and J ends lost 5 bases and 4 bases, in that order; junction bases with no gene match: 4. CDR1 is SNHLY and CDR2 is FYNNEI in the germline V gene. This chain's CDR3 is CASSNGQGKNIQYF. Written as DNA, the CDR3 is TGTGCCAGCAGTAATGGACAGGGTAAAAACATTCAGTACTTC.

The J gene is TRBJ2-3, the V gene TRBV5-1, with 11 bases that match TRBD2. The length of the CDR3 is 16 residues. The trim removed 4 bases at V and 5 bases at J, leaving 9 bases unmatched. Per germline, CDR1 SGHRS and CDR2 YFSETQ. The CDR3 DNA sequence: TGCGCCAGCAGCGCCTACATACTAGCGGGGGTAGATACGCAGTATTTT. Amino acid sequence: CASSAYILAGVDTQYF.

The chain joins TRBV18 to TRBJ2-6, with D perhaps matching TRBD1 (6 bases). Germline lookup yields CDR1 KGHSH and CDR2 LQKENI. Trimming took off 6 bases at V and 2 bases at J, with 14 bases between the two ends. CDR3 length: 16 amino acids. As DNA, the CDR3 is TGTGCCAGCTCGATTGCCGGGGACACTGGGGCCAACGTCCTGACTTTC. Residues: CASSIAGDTGANVLTF.

This sequence joins TRBV29-1 and TRBJ2-7; 8 nucleotides align to TRBD1. This CDR3 region has 13 residues. V was pared by 1 base and J by 4 bases, with 3 bases of the junction left unmatched. Germline CDR1 SQVTM, CDR2 ANQGSEA. This CDR3 reads CSVEGQGAYEQYF. CDR3 DNA sequence: TGCAGCGTTGAAGGGCAGGGGGCTTACGAGCAGTACTTC.

This chain connects TRBV2 to TRBJ2-5; TRBD2 matches 7 bases. V lost 6 bases, J lost 3 bases, and 13 bases stayed unmatched. This CDR3 has 16 amino acids. Germline V gene sequence: CDR1 SNHLY, CDR2 FYNNEI. CDR3 loop: CASRNIVASGEETQYF. The DNA of the CDR3 is TGTGCCAGCAGGAACATTGTGGCCAGCGGGGAAGAGACCCAGTACTTC. Based on the CDR3 plus reference TRBV2 and TRBJ2-5, the full variable domain is EPEVTQTPSHQVTQMGQEVILRCVPISNHLYFYWYRQILGQKVEFLVSFYNNEISEKSEIFDDQFSVERPDGSNFTLKIRSTKLEDSAMYFCASRNIVASGEETQYFGPGTRLLVL.

This clone has just a few counts. The V gene is TRBV6-5, the J gene TRBJ2-7, with a weak D call TRBD1 (7 bases). Trimming cost V 5 bases and J 5 bases, with 13 bases left between them. The CDR3 covers 13 residues. Germline V gene lookup returns CDR1 MNHEY and CDR2 SVGAGI. The CDR3 DNA reads TGTGCCAGCAGTCTCCAGGGGGGCAACGAGCAGTACTTC. This gives the protein CASSLQGGNEQYF.

V and J are TRBV6-5 and TRBJ1-1; TRBD1 is a possible D gene (6 bases). Trimming shortened V by 6 bases and J by 1 base, and 15 bases separated the two germline ends. The germline V gene encodes CDR1 MNHEY and CDR2 SVGAGI. CDR3 length: 15 amino acids. CDR3 loop: CASSDQGHRNTEAFF. DNA of the CDR3: TGTGCCAGCAGCGATCAGGGGCATCGGAACACTGAAGCTTTCTTT.

The rearrangement links TRBV25-1 to TRBJ2-7; 9 positions agree with TRBD1. Trimming cost V 2 bases and J 5 bases; bases outside gene matches: 4. CDR3 length: 14 amino acids. In germline, CDR1 is MGHDK, CDR2 SYGVNS. The CDR3, as DNA: TGTGCCAGCAGTGAAGGGACAGGGAACGACGAGCAGTACTTC. This translates into CASSEGTGNDEQYF.

This clone appeared a few times. The V gene is TRBV6-1, the J gene TRBJ2-2; 10 nucleotides match TRBD2. V dropped 2 bases and J dropped 3; count of bases not matched to a gene: 0. Germline V gene sequence: CDR1 MNHNS, CDR2 SASEGT. CDR3 length: 15 residues. The CDR3 nucleotides are TGTGCCAGCAGTGAACTAGCGGGGGACACCGGGGAGCTGTTTTTT. It is translated as CASSELAGDTGELFF.

V usage is TRBV6-5 and J usage is TRBJ1-5; 9 positions agree with TRBD1. This CDR3 contains 15 residues. Germline V lookup: CDR1 MNHEY, CDR2 SVGAGI. Losses at the gene ends were 5 bases for V and 7 bases for J; bases not matched to a gene: 9. The CDR3 nucleotides read TGTGCCAGCAGTACGTCCGGGACAGGGTACCAGCCCCAGCATTTT. Translation gives CASSTSGTGYQPQHF.

V and J are TRBV11-3 and TRBJ2-3; D is uncertain. Between the trimmed V and J ends, which lost 2 bases and 0 bases, there was a span of 6 bases. Germline lookup yields CDR1 SGHNT and CDR2 YENEEA. The CDR3 covers 14 residues. CDR3 residues: CASSLTLSTDTQYF. CDR3 bases: TGTGCCAGCAGCTTAACGCTAAGCACAGATACGCAGTATTTT. The whole variable domain, filled in from reference TRBV11-3 and TRBJ2-3, reads EAGVVQSPRYKIIEKKQPVAFWCNPISGHNTLYWYLQNLGQGPELLIRYENEEAVDDSQLPKDRFSAERLKGVDSTLKIQPAELGDSAVYLCASSLTLSTDTQYFGPGTRLTVL.

In its sample, this clone was seen a few times. V usage is TRBV6-1 and J usage is TRBJ2-7; 8 bases map to TRBD2. This CDR3 comprises 15 residues. The J segment lost 0 bases and the V segment lost 0 bases, leaving 1 base of the junction unmatched. Per germline, CDR1 MNHNS and CDR2 SASEGT. CDR3 in amino acids: CASSEALAGSYEQYF. The CDR3 DNA reads as TGTGCCAGCAGTGAAGCGCTAGCGGGCTCCTACGAGCAGTACTTC.

This chain connects TRBV9 to TRBJ1-5; D call uncertain. V gave up 0 bases and J gave up 1 base, with 8 bases separating them. Per the germline V gene, CDR1 is SGDLS and CDR2 is YYNGEE. The CDR3 loop spans 15 amino acids. The CDR3 DNA reads TGTGCCAGCAGCGTAGGGGTAGCCAGCAATCAGCCCCAGCATTTT. Translating gives CASSVGVASNQPQHF. Drawing the rest from reference TRBV9 and TRBJ1-5, the complete variable domain is DSGVTQTPKHLITATGQRVTLRCSPRSGDLSVYWYQQSLDQGLQFLIQYYNGEERAKGNILERFSAQQFPDLHSELNLSSLELGDSALYFCASSVGVASNQPQHFGDGTRLSIL.

The CDR3, as DNA: TGTGCCAGCCTCGCTGTCGGGGGGGCCCTCTCCTACAATGAGCAGTTCTTC. It encodes CASLAVGGALSYNEQFF. The gene calls are TRBV7-9 and TRBJ2-1, with 8 bases lining up with TRBD2. Germline CDR1 reads SEHNR; CDR2 reads FQNEAQ (reference sequence). V trimming: 8 bases; J trimming: 0 bases; junction bases outside the gene matches: 12. The CDR3 is 17 residues long. Combining the CDR3 with reference TRBV7-9 and TRBJ2-1 gives the whole variable domain DTGVSQNPRHKITKRGQNVTFRCDPISEHNRLYWYRQTLGQGPEFLTYFQNEAQLEKSRLLSDRFSAERPKGSFSTLEIQRTEQGDSAMYLCASLAVGGALSYNEQFFGPGTRLTVL.

The chain couples TRBV29-1 to TRBJ1-1; D may be TRBD1 (5 bases). The CDR3 is 13 residues long. Germline-derived CDR1 and CDR2 are SQVTM and ANQGSEA. The V and J ends lost 7 bases and 0 bases respectively, with 12 bases between them. CDR3 in DNA: TGCAGCGCGTTTCACAGGATGAACACTGAAGCTTTCTTT. It yields the protein CSAFHRMNTEAFF.

The rearrangement joins TRBV15 to TRBJ2-5; no firm D call. This CDR3 is built from 14 residues. Germline V gene lookup returns CDR1 LNHNV and CDR2 YYDKDF (reference sequence). The V end lost 1 base, the J end lost 5 bases, and 11 bases lay between the germline ends. CDR3 sequence (DNA): TGTGCCACCAGCAGAGTGGGTAGAGGTGAGACCCAGTACTTC. It is translated as CATSRVGRGETQYF.

This chain connects TRBV29-1 to TRBJ1-2; no firm D call. The CDR3 extends over 14 amino acids. V was cut by 6 bases and J by 2 bases, with 16 bases left in between. From germline, CDR1 is SQVTM and CDR2 ANQGSEA. The CDR3 DNA sequence: TGCAGCGTGGGAGGGAACGACCGCAACTATGGCTACACCTTC. Encoded protein: CSVGGNDRNYGYTF.

The rearrangement uses TRBV9 and TRBJ2-3; TRBD1 is a possible D gene (5 bases). Deletions cut 0 bases from V and 3 bases from J, with 11 bases between. CDR3 length equals 15 residues. Per germline, CDR1 SGDLS and CDR2 YYNGEE. CDR3 in amino acids: CASSVAWGRTDTQYF. CDR3 sequence (DNA): TGTGCCAGCAGCGTAGCTTGGGGCCGGACAGATACGCAGTATTTT.

The chain is built from TRBV5-4 and TRBJ2-1; D call uncertain. Germline values: CDR1 SGHNT, CDR2 YYREEE (reference sequence). Trimming cost V 0 bases and J 0 bases, with 10 bases left between them. This CDR3 region has 16 residues. CDR3 amino acids: CASSLGGISSYNEQFF. The CDR3 DNA follows: TGTGCCAGCAGCTTGGGAGGAATCAGCTCCTACAATGAGCAGTTCTTC.

CDR3 in DNA: TGTGCCACCAGCAGAGATTTGAGTCAAGAGACCCAGTACTTC. This gives the protein CATSRDLSQETQYF. This chain links TRBV15 with TRBJ2-5; D is unclear. V was shortened by 0 bases and J by 2 bases, with 7 bases between the two germline ends. The CDR3 loop spans 14 amino acids. Germline loops: CDR1 LNHNV, CDR2 YYDKDF (reference sequence).

The chain employs TRBV6-1 and TRBJ1-5, with a weak D call TRBD1 (6 bases). The CDR3 is 14 amino acids. CDR1 and CDR2 from the germline V gene are MNHNS and SASEGT. Deletions cut 10 bases from V and 3 bases from J, with 16 bases between. The CDR3, as DNA: TGTGCCATAGCCGTGACAGGCAACAATCAGCCCCAGCATTTT. Its translation: CAIAVTGNNQPQHF.

This chain links TRBV7-2 with TRBJ1-5; possible D gene TRBD1, 6 bases. CDR3 size: 14 residues. Germline-derived CDR1 and CDR2 are SGHTA and FQGNSA. V lost 4 bases to trimming and J lost 6 bases, with 13 bases between them. In DNA form, the CDR3 reads TGTGCCAGCAGCTCGAAACAGGGATCTCAGCCCCAGCATTTT. It is translated as CASSSKQGSQPQHF.

The gene calls are TRBV6-5 and TRBJ2-7, with 8 nucleotides matching TRBD2. Trimming removed 2 bases from V and 0 bases from J; junction bases left unmatched: 6. CDR3 length: 16 amino acids. The V gene's germline CDR1 is MNHEY and CDR2 SVGAGI. The CDR3 bases are TGTGCCAGCAGTTACGATGGGACTAGGGTCTCCTACGAGCAGTACTTC. The encoded protein is CASSYDGTRVSYEQYF.

This clone has a count of ten or more. CDR3 nucleotides: TGTGCCAGCAGCTTAGGTGAAACCGTCCCAGGGCCCCAGCATTTT. Translating gives CASSLGETVPGPQHF. V is TRBV7-9 and J is TRBJ1-5, with D unresolved. Germline loops: CDR1 SEHNR, CDR2 FQNEAQ (reference sequence). The CDR3 covers 15 residues. V shed 1 base and J shed 9 bases, with 16 bases lying between them.

This chain uses TRBV18 with TRBJ2-1; 10 nucleotides match TRBD1. Trimming took 3 bases from V and 7 from J; bases not matched to a gene: 6. From germline, CDR1 is KGHSH and CDR2 LQKENI. The CDR3 spans 15 residues. CDR3 sequence (DNA): TGTGCCAGCTCACCTGACAGGGGGCCTACTAATGAGCAGTTCTTC. Its translation: CASSPDRGPTNEQFF.